These T cell receptor beta chains were read from a single sample in a study of cytomegalovirus exposure and HLA in healthy donors. Produced via immunoSEQ multiplex PCR; TCRdb's table is partial and in-frame only. Here the sample spans under 130,000 clones, about 74% being singletons. Sample: PBMCs. The receptors come from a female donor in good health and CMV-seropositive. Both conserved end residues are part of each CDR3. Each record gives: CDR3 DNA, CDR3 protein, D gene, V gene, J gene, clone size. D genes are given only for firm matches. Only part of the rows carry a size: once, few, many, or a class if the clone is expanded.

TGTGCCAGCAGTGAGCAAGACAGCCAATACAATGAGCAGTTCTTC	CASSEQDSQYNEQFF	.	TRBV2	TRBJ2-1	.
TGTGCCAGCAGAAGGGGACTAGCGGCCTACAATGAGCAGTTCTTC	CASRRGLAAYNEQFF	TRBD2	TRBV7-2	TRBJ2-1	.
TGTGCCAGTAGTACCCGCGGGGGCCGGCCCTACGAGCAGTACTTC	CASSTRGGRPYEQYF	.	TRBV19	TRBJ2-7	.
TGTGCCAGCACCCCAGGGACAGGGGTGACGGAGACCCAGTACTTC	CASTPGTGVTETQYF	TRBD1	TRBV7-3	TRBJ2-5	few
TGCGCCAGCAGCCAAGGGGGAGGGCCGGGAGAGACCCAGTACTTC	CASSQGGGPGETQYF	TRBD2	TRBV4-3	TRBJ2-5	.
TGTGCCAGTAGTAACCCCCGTGGTGGGGGGGCAGAGACCCAGTACTTC	CASSNPRGGGAETQYF	.	TRBV19	TRBJ2-5	.
TGTGCCAGCAGTGAATTATGGGGGAGGACAGATACGCAGTATTTT	CASSELWGRTDTQYF	.	TRBV25-1	TRBJ2-3	.
TGTGCCAGCAGTTTTGAGCGCGGCGGTACGCAGTATTTT	CASSFERGGTQYF	.	TRBV27	TRBJ2-3	.
TGTGCCAGCAAACTAGGGGCGGGGCAAGAGACCCAGTACTTC	CASKLGAGQETQYF	.	TRBV6-1	TRBJ2-5	few
TGTGCCTGGAGTGTACTCGGGAGGAGGCTGGATGAGCAGTTCTTC	CAWSVLGRRLDEQFF	TRBD2	TRBV30	TRBJ2-1	.
TGTGCCAGCAGCAGGCAGTTTAATTCACCCCTCCACTTT	CASSRQFNSPLHF	.	TRBV6-5	TRBJ1-6	.
TGTGCCAGCAGCCGCGGGGTTAGCACAGATACGCAGTATTTT	CASSRGVSTDTQYF	.	TRBV11-2	TRBJ2-3	once
TGTGCCAGCTCACCCTCCCTCCAAGAGACCCAGTACTTC	CASSPSLQETQYF	.	TRBV18	TRBJ2-5	.
TGTGCCAGTAGTCAGGCCAGCGGAAAACTGTTTTTT	CASSQASGKLFF	.	TRBV19	TRBJ1-4	.
TGTGCCAGCAGTGAACTGGGGGGCACTGAAGCTTTCTTT	CASSELGGTEAFF	.	TRBV6-1	TRBJ1-1	few
TGTGCCAGCAGTGGGGTAGCGGGAGGGGGCGGAGAGACCCAGTACTTC	CASSGVAGGGGETQYF	TRBD2	TRBV6-1	TRBJ2-5	.
TGTGCCTGGAATTTAGCGACAGGGGGCAATCAGCCCCAGCATTTT	CAWNLATGGNQPQHF	TRBD1	TRBV30	TRBJ1-5	.
TGTGCCAGCAGTGAAGTAGGGGGGAACACTGAAGCTTTCTTT	CASSEVGGNTEAFF	.	TRBV6-1	TRBJ1-1	.
TGTGCCAGCAGCCAGGCGGGGCCAAGGTTGACAGCTTTCTTT	CASSQAGPRLTAFF	.	TRBV14	TRBJ1-1	few
TGCGCCAGCAGTTTTACTAGCGGGCCTTACAATGAGCAGTTCTTC	CASSFTSGPYNEQFF	TRBD2	TRBV5-1	TRBJ2-1	.
TGTGCCAGTAGTCCCGGACTAGCCAAAAACATTCAGTACTTC	CASSPGLAKNIQYF	.	TRBV19	TRBJ2-4	.
TGTGCCAGCAGCTTAGGAAGTAGCGGGAGGGAAGCGTTCTTC	CASSLGSSGREAFF	TRBD2	TRBV13	TRBJ2-1	.
TGTGCCAGCAGTTCCCGGGACAGGGGCGGAATTTCTGGCTACACCTTC	CASSSRDRGGISGYTF	TRBD1	TRBV27	TRBJ1-2	once
TGCGCCAGCAGACTCCGCGGGACAGGGGAAGAGACCCAGTACTTC	CASRLRGTGEETQYF	TRBD1	TRBV5-1	TRBJ2-5	.
TGTGCCAGCAGCTTGACACCGCTTAGCAATCAGCCCCAGCATTTT	CASSLTPLSNQPQHF	.	TRBV5-5	TRBJ1-5	.
TGCGCCAGCCTCAACTCCGGGACAGGGGTTACTGGCTACACCTTC	CASLNSGTGVTGYTF	TRBD1	TRBV10-2	TRBJ1-2	.
TGTGCCAGCAGACCGGGGACATCCCAAGGCTACACCTTC	CASRPGTSQGYTF	.	TRBV27	TRBJ1-2	.
TGCGCCAGCAGCCCCCTCCTATTGGACAGGGATAACTATGGCTACACCTTC	CASSPLLLDRDNYGYTF	TRBD1	TRBV4-1	TRBJ1-2	once
TGTGCCAGTGGGACTTCCTCTGGAAACACCATATATTTT	CASGTSSGNTIYF	.	TRBV19	TRBJ1-3	.
TGTGCCACCAGCAGAGGCGGGTCCGCCACTGAAGCTTTCTTT	CATSRGGSATEAFF	.	TRBV15	TRBJ1-1	.
TGTGCCAGCAGCCATTGGACAGGGGTCCACGAGCAGTACTTC	CASSHWTGVHEQYF	TRBD1	TRBV14	TRBJ2-7	.
TGTGCCAGCAGCTCTGGAGGCTATGGCTACACCTTC	CASSSGGYGYTF	.	TRBV6-5	TRBJ1-2	few
TGTGCCAGCAGGACTGGGACAGGGGGCTGGAATCAGCCCCAGCATTTT	CASRTGTGGWNQPQHF	TRBD1	TRBV27	TRBJ1-5	once
TGTGCCAGTAAACGACCGGGAGTGACTGAAGCTTTCTTT	CASKRPGVTEAFF	.	TRBV19	TRBJ1-1	once
TGCAGCGCCTTGACAGGGTCCGGTGAAAAACTGTTTTTT	CSALTGSGEKLFF	TRBD1	TRBV29-1	TRBJ1-4	.
TGTGCCAGCAGGGCAATTGGCTGGAGCGGAAAGGATACGCAGTATTTT	CASRAIGWSGKDTQYF	.	TRBV7-8	TRBJ2-3	.
TGTGCCAGCAGCCCCCGGACAGGAACTACTGGAAACACCATATATTTT	CASSPRTGTTGNTIYF	TRBD1	TRBV9	TRBJ1-3	.
TGTGCCACCAGCAGAGGGGGGGAGAACACTGAAGCTTTCTTT	CATSRGGENTEAFF	.	TRBV15	TRBJ1-1	.
TGTGCCAGTAGCCCGACAGGGGGGGCTAGCACTGAAGCTTTCTTT	CASSPTGGASTEAFF	TRBD1	TRBV19	TRBJ1-1	.
TGTGCCAGCAGCGTTGGTAGGGGGTTGCGTGGCTACACCTTC	CASSVGRGLRGYTF	.	TRBV5-8	TRBJ1-2	.
TGTGCCAGCAGCTTAGAGGCGGGGGTTGGGAATCAGCCCCAGCATTTT	CASSLEAGVGNQPQHF	.	TRBV7-6	TRBJ1-5	.
TGTGCCAGCAGTTTATGGTTAGGGGCAGACTATGGCTACACCTTC	CASSLWLGADYGYTF	.	TRBV6-5	TRBJ1-2	few
TGTGCCAGCAGCTCCGACAGGACATCCGGGGAGCTGTTTTTT	CASSSDRTSGELFF	.	TRBV7-9	TRBJ2-2	few
TGTGCCAGCAGACGAACAGGGGGGTCAGGCACTGAAGCTTTCTTT	CASRRTGGSGTEAFF	TRBD1	TRBV27	TRBJ1-1	.
TGCGCCAGCAGCCAAGTCCCAGGGCAGATGAACACTGAAGCTTTCTTT	CASSQVPGQMNTEAFF	.	TRBV4-1	TRBJ1-1	.
TGTGCCAGCAGCTTATCCTTAGGAGGTTCACCCCTCCACTTT	CASSLSLGGSPLHF	.	TRBV7-9	TRBJ1-6	.
TGTGCCAGCAGCTTAGATTTTTCAGTCTACACCTTC	CASSLDFSVYTF	.	TRBV7-9	TRBJ1-2	.
TGTGCCAGCAGCCTGAACCGGGATTCGGCAGATACGCAGTATTTT	CASSLNRDSADTQYF	.	TRBV5-5	TRBJ2-3	.